This T cell receptor beta chain was sequenced during a study of cytomegalovirus exposure and HLA in healthy donors (dated by TCRdb to 2016 to 2017). Regarding the complete study: According to a later analysis, the roughly 120 validation repertoires were produced on the same platform as the roughly 720 repertoires of the first cohort. The study combined high-throughput TCR immunosequencing, statistical association of individual TCRs with disease status, and machine learning to predict cytomegalovirus infection status. The aim of the study was to test whether cataloging public T cell receptors could identify signatures of past pathogen exposure. Along with the approximately 620-subject first cohort, a separate validation cohort of more than 90 different subjects was used.

The donors were included in the validation cohort of roughly 120 subjects, a group kept apart from the approximately 670-subject first cohort. Receptor amplification or capture employed the immunoSEQ multiplex PCR assay. For the original study's pipeline: A statistical classification framework was built to diagnose cytomegalovirus status from the catalog of TCR beta chain sequences. The immuneACCESS repertoire file appears here via TCRdb, limited to in-frame rearrangements. These files lack a portion of the clones; in checked studies, under half of the deficit traces to unresolved V genes, and the cause of the others is not known. Clonal size and the V and J genes are those of that table, whereas D and trimming came from the DNA. The sample table holds 150,000 to 200,000 clones, of which around 85% were seen once. Jointly, the top ten make up roughly 15% of the sample. As to this clone: Which antigen it targets is not known. Base-call qualities are not available, and no considerably larger clone is one nucleotide away.

Study-wide findings and limitations: Cytomegalovirus status was reported to be diagnosed by the classifier with high specificity and sensitivity in both the original and validation cohorts. In vitro tests confirmed that a few of the cytomegalovirus-associated TCR beta chains recognize cytomegalovirus antigens. A later analysis lacked HLA typing for the validation cohort, so it scored co-occurrence in that cohort across all 110 or so repertoires. The study listed approximately 150 TCR beta chains as associated with cytomegalovirus. Of the cluster scores, 94% were above 0 in a later analysis, which found that TCRs clustered in the first cohort also tended to co-occur in the approximately 130 validation repertoires. Most TCR sequences were observed very rarely across donors, whereas some public TCRs were present in many individuals. According to the authors, the approach could potentially be generalized to other disease states and immunological phenotypes.

The germline V gene sets CDR1 to SGHRS and CDR2 to YFSETQ. The V and J ends are trimmed by 7 bases and 7 bases, leaving 15 bases between them. The CDR3 goes from the cysteine to the phenylalanine over 14 residues. Only the CDR3 DNA is retained, 42 bases long and in frame from the first base. The rearranged segments are TRBV5-1 and TRBJ1-6, with TRBD1 tentatively as D gene (5 bases match). The sample was PBMCs. This TCR was sampled from a man younger than 35 in good health and CMV-seropositive. The nucleotide sequence reads as follows: TGCGCCAGCGGGTTCGGTTCAGGGAATTCACCCCTCCACTTT. It translates as CASGFGSGNSPLHF.